Presented here are 11 T cell receptor beta chains from one specimen sequenced in a study of shared clonotypes between healthy human individuals. TCRdb's copy holds only in-frame clones and misses some; the assay was immunoSEQ multiplex PCR. The table shows about 1 million clones, with 70% to 80% occurring only once. The sample was memory CD4+ T cells sorted from blood. Subset meaning: CD45RA-negative fraction. The origin of the receptors is a man aged 18 to 30 in good health.

The rearrangement links TRBV4-1 to TRBJ2-4, with 7 nucleotides matching TRBD2. This CDR3 region has 14 residues. Unmatched junction bases numbered 4, after V lost 0 bases and J lost 8 bases. In germline, CDR1 is MGHRA, CDR2 YSYEKL. This chain's CDR3 is CASSQDSGRDIQYF. In DNA, the CDR3 is TGCGCCAGCAGCCAAGACTCAGGGAGGGACATTCAGTACTTC.

The chain uses TRBV30 and TRBJ1-1, with D uncertain. V gave up 0 bases and J gave up 0 bases, with 8 bases separating them. The CDR3 runs 14 residues. Germline CDR1 GTSNPN, CDR2 SVGIG (reference sequence). The DNA for the CDR3 is TGTGCCTGGAGTGTAGGGCTTGTGAACACTGAAGCTTTCTTT. It encodes CAWSVGLVNTEAFF. Using reference TRBV30 and TRBJ1-1 for the parts outside the CDR3, the full variable domain is SQTIHQWPATLVQPVGSPLSLECTVEGTSNPNLYWYRQAAGRGLQLLFYSVGIGQISSEVPQNLSASRPQDRQFILSSKKLLLSDSGFYLCAWSVGLVNTEAFFGQGTRLTVV.

This clone has a handful of counts. The rearrangement uses TRBV28 and TRBJ1-5; TRBD1 is a possible D gene (6 bases). This CDR3 has 15 amino acids. The ends were cut back, 8 bases at V and 2 bases at J, with 16 bases in the middle. From germline, CDR1 is MDHEN and CDR2 SYDVKM. The CDR3 DNA follows: TGTGCCAGCCAACTCAGGGGCTCCCGCAATCAGCCCCAGCATTTT. It specifies CASQLRGSRNQPQHF.

This sequence joins TRBV6-1 and TRBJ1-1; 8 bases match TRBD1. Germline CDR1 reads MNHNS; CDR2 reads SASEGT. The CDR3 totals 13 residues. V dropped 4 bases and J dropped 8; count of bases not matched to a gene: 6. For the CDR3, the DNA is TGTGCCAGCAGTGGCCCAGGGGGCTTGGAAGCTTTCTTT. This translates into CASSGPGGLEAFF.

The V call is TRBV7-2, the J call TRBJ1-2; TRBD1 might be the D (5 bases). Germline V lookup: CDR1 SGHTA, CDR2 FQGNSA. The length of the CDR3 is 13 residues. The V and J ends lost 2 bases and 4 bases respectively, with 8 bases between them. CDR3 sequence reads: CASSLPGIYGYTF. The CDR3, as DNA: TGTGCCAGCAGCTTACCAGGGATCTATGGCTACACCTTC.

In its sample, this clone was seen many times. This chain joins TRBV7-9 and TRBJ1-5; D is undetermined. This CDR3 region has 12 residues. Germline loops: CDR1 SEHNR, CDR2 FQNEAQ (reference sequence). V lost 1 base to trimming and J lost 6 bases, with 4 bases between them. The CDR3 loop is CASSLDSQPQHF. CDR3 coding DNA: TGTGCCAGCAGCTTAGATAGTCAGCCCCAGCATTTT.

This clone was observed once. The chain carries TRBV7-8 and TRBJ2-1; TRBD1 might be the D (5 bases). The length of the CDR3 is 13 residues. Trimming took 5 bases from V and 15 from J, leaving 20 bases between them. Germline CDR1 SGHVS, CDR2 FQNEAQ. The CDR3 region is CASSPVQGRERFF. The CDR3 DNA is TGTGCCAGCAGCCCGGTGCAGGGTAGGGAACGGTTCTTC.

The CDR3 is CASSGTSGRGDTQYF. CDR3 bases: TGTGCCAGTTCCGGGACTAGCGGGAGGGGAGATACGCAGTATTTT. The chain combines TRBV19 with TRBJ2-3; 16 positions agree with TRBD2. Germline loops: CDR1 LNHDA, CDR2 SQIVND (reference sequence). The trim removed 8 bases at V and 5 bases at J, leaving 4 bases unmatched. The CDR3 spans 15 residues. Drawing the rest from reference TRBV19 and TRBJ2-3, the complete variable domain is DGGITQSPKYLFRKEGQNVTLSCEQNLNHDAMYWYRQDPGQGLRLIYYSQIVNDFQKGDIAEGYSVSREKKESFPLTVTSAQKNPTAFYLCASSGTSGRGDTQYFGPGTRLTVL.

This chain joins TRBV6-6 and TRBJ2-7; 8 bases match TRBD1. The CDR3 runs to 13 residues. The V segment lost 6 bases and the J segment 6 bases; nucleotides outside the gene matches: 7. CDR1 MNHNY and CDR2 SVGAGI come from the germline V gene (reference sequence). The DNA for the CDR3 is TGTGCCAGCAGGGATACAGGGGGACGCGAGCAGTACTTC. This sequence encodes CASRDTGGREQYF.

V gene TRBV4-2 combines with J gene TRBJ1-5, with 7 bases aligning to TRBD1. V lost 1 base to trimming and J lost 2 bases; unmatched junction nucleotides: 2. This CDR3 is built from 15 residues. Per the germline V gene, CDR1 is LGHNA and CDR2 is YNFKEQ. For the CDR3, the DNA is TGTGCCAGCAGCCAAGCAGGGGGGGGCAATCAGCCCCAGCATTTT. Translation: CASSQAGGGNQPQHF.

This chain joins TRBV5-4 and TRBJ2-1; unclear D gene. Trimming stripped 0 bases from V and 2 bases from J, with 15 bases between. Germline lookup yields CDR1 SGHNT and CDR2 YYREEE (reference sequence). The CDR3 length is 17 residues. CDR3 sequence reads: CASSLGGVGFPYNEQFF. CDR3 DNA sequence: TGTGCCAGCAGCTTGGGGGGTGTAGGGTTCCCCTACAATGAGCAGTTCTTC.